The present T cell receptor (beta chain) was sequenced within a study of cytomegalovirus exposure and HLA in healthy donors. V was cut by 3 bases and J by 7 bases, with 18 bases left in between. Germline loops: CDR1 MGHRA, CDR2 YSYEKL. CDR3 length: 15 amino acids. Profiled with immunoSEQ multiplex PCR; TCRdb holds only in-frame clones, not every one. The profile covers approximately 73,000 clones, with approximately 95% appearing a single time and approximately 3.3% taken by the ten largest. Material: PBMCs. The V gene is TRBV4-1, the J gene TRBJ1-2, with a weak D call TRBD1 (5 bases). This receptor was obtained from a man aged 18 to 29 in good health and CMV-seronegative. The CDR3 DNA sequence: TGCGCCAGCAGCCAGACTACGGGACTGGATGGTGGCTACACCTTC. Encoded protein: CASSQTTGLDGGYTF.